This entry is about one TCR beta chain. What it binds is unknown. J lost 4 bases, V lost 3 bases, and 10 bases had no gene match. Germline V gives CDR1 LNHDA, CDR2 SQIVND (reference sequence). The CDR3 consists of 16 residues. The data derive from a study of T cell responses to AZD1222 COVID-19 vaccine. Whole-study findings and limits: Unmutated regions of variants are reportedly targeted by nearly half of spike-specific TCRs.

Profiling relied on immunoSEQ multiplex PCR, and the TCRdb table lists in-frame clones only, not all of them. Of tens of thousands of clones in the sample, more than 75% are singletons; the top ten hold under 4%. The sequenced sample was peripheral blood, obtained on day 0 of AZD1222 vaccination. This clonotype originated in an adult in good health. The V call is TRBV19, the J call TRBJ1-1; TRBD1 aligns across 8 bases. The CDR3 region is CASSMNRGQGGTEAFF. Written as DNA, the CDR3 is TGTGCCAGTAGTATGAACCGCGGACAGGGTGGCACTGAAGCTTTCTTT.